Listed here are 26 T cell receptor beta chains from one sample, sequenced in a study of response to subunit inactivated influenza vaccine. TCRdb reprocessed the RT-PCR reads with MiXCR, giving one entry per CDR3 protein. Found here are under 800,000 distinct CDR3 sequences, approximately 15% of them singletons; the top ten hold 5.5% to 8%. Material: PBMCs from blood, obtained less than 15 days before vaccination. Receptors were obtained from a man aged 50-59 years who received an inactivated influenza vaccine.

This clonotype was detected only a few times. This rearrangement joins TRBV27 to TRBJ1-5, with D maybe TRBD1 (5 bases). The CDR3 has 16 residues. Per germline, CDR1 MNHEY and CDR2 SMNVEV (reference sequence). V gave up 1 base and J gave up 4 bases, with 14 bases separating them. The CDR3 DNA sequence: TGTGCCAGCAGTTTATTCCCTGGGGGTCGGAATCAGCCCCAGCATTTT. Residues: CASSLFPGGRNQPQHF.

The J gene is TRBJ2-7, the V gene TRBV5-5; 7 positions match TRBD2. CDR1 is SGHKS and CDR2 is YYEKEE in the germline V gene (reference sequence). The J segment lost 2 bases and the V segment lost 4 bases, leaving 12 bases of the junction unmatched. The CDR3 is 16 amino acids. The CDR3 loop reads CASSPPGGRGAYEQYF. The CDR3 nucleotides are TGTGCCAGCAGCCCCCCCGGGGGGAGAGGGGCCTACGAGCAGTACTTC.

The genes are TRBV7-2 and TRBJ2-5; D tentatively reads TRBD1 or TRBD2 (6 bases each). Between the trimmed V and J ends, which lost 6 bases and 5 bases, there was a span of 19 bases. Per germline, CDR1 SGHTA and CDR2 FQGNSA. The CDR3 is 15 amino acids. The CDR3 bases are TGTGCCAGCAGAGGGGGGCGGGTTCTACAGGAGACCCAGTACTTC. The encoded protein is CASRGGRVLQETQYF.

The chain is built from TRBV4-2 and TRBJ2-7; TRBD1 agrees at 7 bases. Germline-derived CDR1 and CDR2 are LGHNA and YNFKEQ. V gave up 0 bases and J gave up 7 bases; unmatched junction bases: 9. The CDR3 is made up of 15 amino acids. The CDR3 nucleotides are TGTGCCAGCAGCCAAGAGTTTTCTCAGGGGGATGAGCAGTACTTC. Its protein is CASSQEFSQGDEQYF.

V and J are TRBV7-6 and TRBJ2-7, with D possibly TRBD2 on 5 matching bases. The CDR3 runs to 15 residues. Germline V gene lookup returns CDR1 SGHVS and CDR2 FNYEAQ. Trimming shortened V by 5 bases and J by 6 bases, and 20 bases separated the two germline ends. The CDR3 coding sequence is TGTGCCAGCAGCCCCGCACCGGGGAGCTCACGCGAGCAGTACTTC. It codes for CASSPAPGSSREQYF.

In its sample, this clonotype was seen many times. The V gene is TRBV20-1, the J gene TRBJ1-1, with D perhaps TRBD1 (5 bases). Germline V gene lookup returns CDR1 DFQATT and CDR2 SNEGSKA (reference sequence). Trimming left V 5 bases short and J 2 bases short, with 15 bases between. The CDR3 runs to 14 residues. The CDR3 sequence is CSAAWIGANTEAFF. The DNA of the CDR3 is TGCAGTGCTGCCTGGATTGGGGCTAACACTGAAGCTTTCTTT.

This rearrangement joins TRBV7-2 to TRBJ2-3; D not resolved. Germline V gene sequence: CDR1 SGHTA, CDR2 FQGNSA. The CDR3 extends over 15 amino acids. V gave up 4 bases and J gave up 0 bases, with 11 bases separating them. The CDR3 protein is CASSYRRSSTDTQYF. The CDR3 nucleotides read TGTGCCAGCAGCTATCGGCGATCTAGCACAGATACGCAGTATTTT.

A word on this clonotype: Relative to the germline gene, one junction end is altered; a read error may explain this. The rearrangement links TRBV6-2 or TRBV6-3 to TRBJ1-5; D unclear. The V gene's germline CDR1 is MNHEY and CDR2 SVGEGT. The CDR3 has 13 residues. In DNA, the CDR3 is TGTACCAGCAGTTACGTCGGAATTGGGCCCCAGCATTTT. It encodes CTSSYVGIGPQHF.

The J gene is TRBJ2-2, the V gene TRBV11-2; possibly TRBD1 or TRBD2 for D (5 bases each). In germline, CDR1 is SGHAT, CDR2 FQNNGV. V was cut by 0 bases and J by 5 bases, with 16 bases left in between. The CDR3 consists of 17 residues. The CDR3 loop reads CASSLETGTARTGELFF. Written as DNA, the CDR3 is TGTGCCAGCAGCTTAGAAACCGGGACGGCAAGGACCGGGGAGCTGTTTTTT.

This clonotype has more than one count but fewer than ten. This sequence joins TRBV11-1 and TRBJ2-6; 11 bases match TRBD1. J lost 16 bases, V lost 3 bases, and 14 bases had no gene match. The CDR3 runs 16 residues. Germline CDR1 SGHAT, CDR2 FQDESV (reference sequence). CDR3 coding DNA: TGTGCCAGCAGCTTGAAACGTGGACAGGGGGCGCGCACACTGACTTTC. Protein product: CASSLKRGQGARTLTF.

In this sample, this clonotype turned up a few times. V and J are TRBV6-2 or TRBV6-3 and TRBJ2-7; D is possibly TRBD2 (5 bases). CDR1 MNHEY and CDR2 SVGEGT come from the germline V gene. The CDR3 covers 15 residues. V was shortened by 2 bases and J by 2 bases, with 13 bases between the two germline ends. The CDR3 protein is CASSYDSRVPYEQYF. CDR3 DNA: TGTGCCAGCAGTTACGATTCGAGGGTTCCCTACGAGCAGTACTTC.

This chain connects TRBV11-2 to TRBJ2-2, with D possibly matching TRBD1 (6 bases). V dropped 5 bases and J dropped 4 bases, with 17 bases sitting between them. The germline V gene has CDR1 SGHAT and CDR2 FQNNGV. This CDR3 spans 16 amino acids. The CDR3 sequence: CASSPEGVRATGELFF. Here the CDR3 DNA reads TGTGCCAGCAGCCCAGAGGGGGTTAGGGCCACCGGGGAGCTGTTTTTT.

V gene TRBV29-1 combines with J gene TRBJ2-7, with TRBD2 matching 13 bases. There are 14 residues in the CDR3. Trimming cost V 6 bases and J 2 bases; bases outside gene matches: 4. Per germline, CDR1 SQVTM and CDR2 ANQGSEA. The CDR3 bases are TGCAGCGTCGTCGGACTAGCGGGGGCCTACGAGCAGTACTTC. Its protein is CSVVGLAGAYEQYF.

J is TRBJ2-5 and V is TRBV7-9; D is perhaps TRBD1 or TRBD2 (5 bases each). CDR1 and CDR2 from the germline V gene are SEHNR and FQNEAQ (reference sequence). The CDR3 totals 16 residues. Trimming cost V 5 bases and J 4 bases, with 20 bases left between them. In nucleotides, the CDR3 is TGTGCCAGCAGCGCCCCCGGGACCCACGATGGAGAGACCCAGTACTTC. Residues: CASSAPGTHDGETQYF. Using reference TRBV7-9 and TRBJ2-5 for the parts outside the CDR3, the full variable domain is DTGVSQNPRHKITKRGQNVTFRCDPISEHNRLYWYRQTLGQGPEFLTYFQNEAQLEKSRLLSDRFSAERPKGSFSTLEIQRTEQGDSAMYLCASSAPGTHDGETQYFGPGTRLLVL.

The J gene is TRBJ2-1, the V gene TRBV12-3 or TRBV12-4, with D possibly called TRBD1 or TRBD2 (6 bases each). This CDR3 is 17 amino acids long. V was cut by 4 bases and J by 0 bases, with 16 bases left in between. The CDR3 nucleotides read TGTGCCAGCAGTTCCATACAGTCGGGGGCCTCCTACAATGAGCAGTTCTTC. Translation gives CASSSIQSGASYNEQFF.

This clonotype was picked up a small number of times. The gene calls are TRBV12-3 or TRBV12-4 and TRBJ1-6; no reliable D call. V was trimmed by 5 bases and J by 7 bases, leaving 9 bases between them. CDR3 size: 13 residues. The CDR3 protein is CASSILQNSPLHF. The CDR3 region has the DNA TGTGCCAGCAGTATCCTACAGAATTCACCCCTCCACTTT.

This clonotype was recorded a few times. The chain joins TRBV13 to TRBJ2-7, with TRBD2 matching over 8 bases. Trimming cost V 4 bases and J 3 bases; bases outside gene matches: 11. The CDR3 loop spans 16 amino acids. CDR1 PRHDT and CDR2 FYEKMQ come from the germline V gene (reference sequence). CDR3 nucleotide sequence: TGTGCCAGCAGCTCCGCGGCTAGCGGGCGCCACTACGAGCAGTACTTC. Its translation is CASSSAASGRHYEQYF.

V is TRBV12-3 or TRBV12-4 and J is TRBJ2-3; D gene ambiguous. CDR3 length equals 15 residues. V was trimmed by 3 bases and J by 0 bases, leaving 10 bases between them. The CDR3 nucleotides are TGTGCCAGCAGTTTGTTCTCCCCTAGCACAGATACGCAGTATTTT. It translates to CASSLFSPSTDTQYF.

The chain employs TRBV25-1 and TRBJ2-2; D unresolved. Germline lookup yields CDR1 MGHDK and CDR2 SYGVNS. V lost 3 bases, J lost 4 bases, and 6 bases lay in between. The CDR3 totals 13 residues. The CDR3 DNA reads TGTGCCAGCAGTGACAGCTTCACCGGGGAGCTGTTTTTT. This gives the protein CASSDSFTGELFF.

V usage is TRBV15 and J usage is TRBJ2-2; D gene uncertain. This CDR3 region has 16 residues. CDR1 and CDR2 from the germline V gene are LNHNV and YYDKDF (reference sequence). V lost 0 bases and J lost 2, with 10 bases in between. The CDR3 reads CATSRDRQINTGELFF. The CDR3, as DNA: TGTGCCACCAGCAGAGATCGTCAGATTAACACCGGGGAGCTGTTTTTT.

The chain has TRBV4-1 and TRBJ2-1; 10 bases fit TRBD1. With V trimmed by 1 base and J by 5 bases, 2 bases remained unmatched. The CDR3 sequence is 15 residues long. Germline V lookup: CDR1 MGHRA, CDR2 YSYEKL. The CDR3 sequence: CASSQAGTGDNEQFF. The CDR3 DNA is TGCGCCAGCAGCCAAGCCGGGACAGGGGACAATGAGCAGTTCTTC.

The rearrangement links TRBV24-1 to TRBJ2-1; the match to TRBD1 covers 8 bases. CDR3 length: 15 amino acids. V shed 8 bases and J 5 bases; nucleotides not matched to a gene: 10. Germline CDR1 is KGHDR and CDR2 is SFDVKD. The CDR3 spells CATTDVGTGHNEQFF. The CDR3 DNA is TGTGCCACCACCGATGTAGGGACAGGACACAATGAGCAGTTCTTC.

In this sample, this clonotype turned up a few times. The chain joins TRBV3-1 to TRBJ2-4, with 7 bases identical to TRBD2. CDR1 and CDR2 from the germline V gene are LGHDT and YNNKEL (reference sequence). CDR3 length equals 15 residues. J lost 11 bases, V lost 3 bases, and 13 bases had no gene match. CDR3 bases: TGTGCCAGCAGCCAGGGAGCGGGGCCCCGAGCTCTTCAGTACTTC. It translates to CASSQGAGPRALQYF.

The chain combines TRBV20-1 with TRBJ1-4; D is perhaps TRBD1 (5 bases). Germline CDR1 reads DFQATT; CDR2 reads SNEGSKA (reference sequence). V was cut by 1 base and J by 0 bases, with 6 bases left in between. This CDR3 is 14 amino acids long. The CDR3 reads CSARAGATNEKLFF. CDR3 sequence (DNA): TGCAGTGCTAGAGCGGGGGCAACTAATGAAAAACTGTTTTTT.

This clonotype was seen more than once but under ten times. V usage is TRBV18 and J usage is TRBJ2-7; D uncertain. Germline V gene lookup returns CDR1 KGHSH and CDR2 LQKENI. Trimming shortened V by 0 bases and J by 2 bases, and 8 bases separated the two germline ends. The CDR3 runs 14 residues. CDR3: CASSPPWGTYEQYF. The CDR3 bases are TGTGCCAGCTCACCACCTTGGGGTACCTACGAGCAGTACTTC.

This chain joins TRBV20-1 and TRBJ2-1; D tentatively fits TRBD1 or TRBD2 (5 bases each). Looked up from germline, CDR1 is DFQATT and CDR2 is SNEGSKA (reference sequence). This CDR3 region has 15 residues. Trimming shortened V by 3 bases and J by 0 bases, and 12 bases separated the two germline ends. This CDR3 reads CSASAGTASYNEQFF. The CDR3 DNA reads TGCAGTGCTAGTGCCGGGACGGCCTCCTACAATGAGCAGTTCTTC.